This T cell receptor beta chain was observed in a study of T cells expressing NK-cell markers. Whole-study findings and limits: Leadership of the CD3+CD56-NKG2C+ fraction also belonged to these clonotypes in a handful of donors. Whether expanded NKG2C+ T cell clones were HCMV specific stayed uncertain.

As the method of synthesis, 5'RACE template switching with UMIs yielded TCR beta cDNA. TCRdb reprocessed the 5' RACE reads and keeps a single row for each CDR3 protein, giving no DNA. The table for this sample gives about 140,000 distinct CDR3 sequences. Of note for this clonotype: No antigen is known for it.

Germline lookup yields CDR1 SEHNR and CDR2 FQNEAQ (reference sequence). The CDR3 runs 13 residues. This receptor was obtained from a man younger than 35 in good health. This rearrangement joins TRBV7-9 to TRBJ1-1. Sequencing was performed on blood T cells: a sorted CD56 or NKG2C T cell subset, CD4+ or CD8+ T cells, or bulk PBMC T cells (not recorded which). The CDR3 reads CASSGPMNTEAFF.